The clone carrying this T cell receptor beta chain was detected only once. The antigen is not known. This sample was taken from a study of cytomegalovirus exposure and HLA in healthy donors. General study findings and limits: Across donors, most TCRs were seen rarely, yet some public ones were widespread. In a later analysis, more than 15,000 TCR beta sequences were associated with HLA alleles at 0.05 false discovery rate.

PCR amplification relied on 60 Vbeta primers (plus 13 Jbeta primers). Sequencing was performed with immunoSEQ multiplex PCR; in TCRdb, only in-frame clones are kept and a portion is missing. The profile shows 160,000 or so clones, more than 80% of them singletons. Germline values: CDR1 SGDLS, CDR2 YYNGEE. The CDR3 runs to 14 residues. V lost 1 base and J 8 bases, leaving 15 bases between the germline ends. Sequenced material: PBMCs. This sequence joins TRBV9 and TRBJ1-2; D is unresolved. This sequence was found in a woman between 50 and 59 years old in good health and CMV-seronegative. CDR3 region: CASSVLGGVDGYTF. CDR3 nucleotide sequence: TGTGCCAGCAGCGTATTAGGAGGCGTCGACGGCTACACCTTC.